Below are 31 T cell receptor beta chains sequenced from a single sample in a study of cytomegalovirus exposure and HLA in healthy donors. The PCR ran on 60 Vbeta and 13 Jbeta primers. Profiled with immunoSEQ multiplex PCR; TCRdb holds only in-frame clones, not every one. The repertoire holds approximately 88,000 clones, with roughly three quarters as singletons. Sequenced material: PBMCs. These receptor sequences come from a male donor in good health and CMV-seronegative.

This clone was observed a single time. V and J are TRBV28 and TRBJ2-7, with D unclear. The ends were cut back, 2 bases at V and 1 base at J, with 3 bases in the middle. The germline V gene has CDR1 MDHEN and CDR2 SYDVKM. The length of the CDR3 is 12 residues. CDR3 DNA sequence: TGTGCCAGCAGTTTACTTTCCTACGAGCAGTACTTC. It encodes CASSLLSYEQYF. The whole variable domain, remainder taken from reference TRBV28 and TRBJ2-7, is DVKVTQSSRYLVKRTGEKVFLECVQDMDHENMFWYRQDPGLGLRLIYFSYDVKMKEKGDIPEGYSVSREKKERFSLILESASTNQTSMYLCASSLLSYEQYFGPGTRLTVT.

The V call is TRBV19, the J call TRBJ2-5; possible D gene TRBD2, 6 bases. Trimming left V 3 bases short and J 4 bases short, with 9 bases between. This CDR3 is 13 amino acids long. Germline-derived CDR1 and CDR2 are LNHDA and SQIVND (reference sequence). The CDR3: CASSMLGGETQYF. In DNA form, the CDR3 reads TGTGCCAGTAGTATGCTGGGGGGAGAGACCCAGTACTTC.

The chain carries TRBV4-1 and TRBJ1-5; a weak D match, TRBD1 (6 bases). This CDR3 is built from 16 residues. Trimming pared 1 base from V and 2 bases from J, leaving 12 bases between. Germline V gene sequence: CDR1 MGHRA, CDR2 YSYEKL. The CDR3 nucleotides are TGCGCCAGCAGCCAAGTGGGGGCCAGGGGCAATCAGCCCCAGCATTTT. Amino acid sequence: CASSQVGARGNQPQHF.

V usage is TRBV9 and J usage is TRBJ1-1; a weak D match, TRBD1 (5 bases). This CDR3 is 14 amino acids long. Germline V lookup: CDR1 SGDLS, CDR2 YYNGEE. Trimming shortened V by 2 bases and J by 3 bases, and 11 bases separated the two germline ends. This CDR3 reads CASSVWGADTEAFF. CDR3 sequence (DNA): TGTGCCAGCAGCGTCTGGGGCGCCGACACTGAAGCTTTCTTT.

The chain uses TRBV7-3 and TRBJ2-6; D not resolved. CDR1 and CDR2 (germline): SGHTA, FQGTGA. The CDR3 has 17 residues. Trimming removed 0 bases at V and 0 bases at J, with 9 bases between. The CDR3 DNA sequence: TGTGCCAGCAGCTTAACGTCAGAACCCTCTGGGGCCAACGTCCTGACTTTC. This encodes CASSLTSEPSGANVLTF. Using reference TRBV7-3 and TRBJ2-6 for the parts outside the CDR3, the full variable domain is GAGVSQTPSNKVTEKGKYVELRCDPISGHTALYWYRQSLGQGPEFLIYFQGTGAADDSGLPNDRFFAVRPEGSVSTLKIQRTERGDSAVYLCASSLTSEPSGANVLTFGAGSRLTVL.

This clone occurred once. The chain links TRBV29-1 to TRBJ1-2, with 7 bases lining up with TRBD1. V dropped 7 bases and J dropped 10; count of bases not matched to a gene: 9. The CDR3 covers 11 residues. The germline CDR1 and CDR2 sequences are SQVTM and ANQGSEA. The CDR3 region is CSAGTVEYYTF. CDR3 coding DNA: TGCAGCGCGGGGACAGTGGAGTACTACACCTTC.

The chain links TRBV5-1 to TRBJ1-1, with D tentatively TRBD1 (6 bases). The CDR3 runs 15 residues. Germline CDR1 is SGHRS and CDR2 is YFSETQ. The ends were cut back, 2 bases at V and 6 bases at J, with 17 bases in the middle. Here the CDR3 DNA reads TGCGCCAGCAGCTTAGAGGGGTCGGGGGGCGCTGAAGCTTTCTTT. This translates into CASSLEGSGGAEAFF.

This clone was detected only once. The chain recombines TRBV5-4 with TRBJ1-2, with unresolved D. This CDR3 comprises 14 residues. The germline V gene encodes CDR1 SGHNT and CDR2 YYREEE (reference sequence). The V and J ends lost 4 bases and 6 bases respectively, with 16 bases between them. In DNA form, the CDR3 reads TGTGCCAGCAGCGGCCAAGGGAGGATGGATGGCTACACCTTC. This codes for CASSGQGRMDGYTF.

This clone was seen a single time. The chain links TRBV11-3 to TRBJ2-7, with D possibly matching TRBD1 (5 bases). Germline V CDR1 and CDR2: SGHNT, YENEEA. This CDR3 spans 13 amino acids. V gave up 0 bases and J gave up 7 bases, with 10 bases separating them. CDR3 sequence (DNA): TGTGCCAGCAGCTTAGACCCAGGGCGGGAGCAGTACTTC. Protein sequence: CASSLDPGREQYF.

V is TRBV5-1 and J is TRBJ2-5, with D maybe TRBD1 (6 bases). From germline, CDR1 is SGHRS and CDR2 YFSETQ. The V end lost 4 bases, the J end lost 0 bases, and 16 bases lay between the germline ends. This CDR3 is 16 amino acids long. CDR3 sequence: CASSPNLSGDQETQYF. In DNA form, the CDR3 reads TGCGCCAGCAGCCCGAACCTCTCAGGGGACCAAGAGACCCAGTACTTC.

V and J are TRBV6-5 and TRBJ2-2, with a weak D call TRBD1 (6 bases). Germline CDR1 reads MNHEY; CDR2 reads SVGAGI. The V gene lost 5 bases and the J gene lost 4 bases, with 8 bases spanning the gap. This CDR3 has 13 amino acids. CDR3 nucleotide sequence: TGTGCCAGCAGTCGACAGGTCACCGGGGAGCTGTTTTTT. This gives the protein CASSRQVTGELFF.

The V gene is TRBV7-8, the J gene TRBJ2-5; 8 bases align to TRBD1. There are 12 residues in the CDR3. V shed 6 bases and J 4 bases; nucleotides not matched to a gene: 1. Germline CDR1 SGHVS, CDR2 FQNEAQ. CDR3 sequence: CASRGTGETQYF. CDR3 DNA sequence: TGTGCCAGCAGAGGGACAGGAGAGACCCAGTACTTC.

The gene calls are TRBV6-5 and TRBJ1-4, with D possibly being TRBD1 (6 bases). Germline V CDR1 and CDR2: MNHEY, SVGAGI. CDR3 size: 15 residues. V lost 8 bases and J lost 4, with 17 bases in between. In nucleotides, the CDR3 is TGTGCCAGCGGTATCGGGGGGCTCTATAATGAAAAACTGTTTTTT. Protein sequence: CASGIGGLYNEKLFF.

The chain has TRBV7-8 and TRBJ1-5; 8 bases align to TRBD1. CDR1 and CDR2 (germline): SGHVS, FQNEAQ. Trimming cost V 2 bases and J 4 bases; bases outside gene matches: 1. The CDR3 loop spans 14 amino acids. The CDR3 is CASSLTGGNQPQHF. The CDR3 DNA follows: TGTGCCAGCAGCTTAACAGGGGGAAATCAGCCCCAGCATTTT.

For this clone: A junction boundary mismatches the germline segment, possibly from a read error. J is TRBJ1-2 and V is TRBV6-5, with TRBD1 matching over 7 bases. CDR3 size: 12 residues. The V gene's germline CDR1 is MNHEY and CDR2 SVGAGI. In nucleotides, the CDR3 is TGTGCCAGCAGTCAGCCTACAGGGGCAACCGACTTC. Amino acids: CASSQPTGATDF.

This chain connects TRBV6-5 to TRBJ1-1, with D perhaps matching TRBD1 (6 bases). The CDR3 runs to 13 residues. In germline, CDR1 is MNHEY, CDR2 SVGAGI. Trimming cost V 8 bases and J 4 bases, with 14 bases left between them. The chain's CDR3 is CASGTGGRTEAFF. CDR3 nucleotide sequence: TGTGCCAGCGGTACGGGGGGGCGCACTGAAGCTTTCTTT.

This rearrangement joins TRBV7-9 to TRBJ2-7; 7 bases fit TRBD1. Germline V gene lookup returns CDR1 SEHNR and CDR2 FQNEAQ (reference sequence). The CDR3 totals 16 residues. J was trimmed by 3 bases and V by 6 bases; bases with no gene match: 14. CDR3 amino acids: CASSSDRDRTRYEQYF. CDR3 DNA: TGTGCCAGCAGTTCCGACCGGGACAGAACCCGCTACGAGCAGTACTTC.

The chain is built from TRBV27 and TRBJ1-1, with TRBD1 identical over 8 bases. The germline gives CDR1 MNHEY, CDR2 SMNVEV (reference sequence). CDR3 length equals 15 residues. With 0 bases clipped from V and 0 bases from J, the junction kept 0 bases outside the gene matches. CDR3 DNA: TGTGCCAGCAGTTTATCGACAGGGGTGAACACTGAAGCTTTCTTT. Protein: CASSLSTGVNTEAFF.

This CDR3 reads CASSPNKGQGLSGANVLTF. CDR3 sequence (DNA): TGTGCCAGCAGTCCAAACAAGGGACAGGGACTCTCTGGGGCCAACGTCCTGACTTTC. The chain employs TRBV27 and TRBJ2-6, with 9 bases aligning to TRBD1. Germline V gene sequence: CDR1 MNHEY, CDR2 SMNVEV (reference sequence). The CDR3 sequence is 19 residues long. The V gene end was trimmed by 5 bases and the J gene end by 0 bases; junction bases not matched to a gene: 11.

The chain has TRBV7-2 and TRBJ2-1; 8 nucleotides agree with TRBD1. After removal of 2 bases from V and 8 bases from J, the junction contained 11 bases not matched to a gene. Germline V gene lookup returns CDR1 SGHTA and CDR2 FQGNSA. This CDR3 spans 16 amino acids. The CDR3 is CASSLTRTGQRDEQFF. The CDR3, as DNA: TGTGCCAGCAGCTTAACCCGGACAGGGCAGAGGGATGAGCAGTTCTTC.

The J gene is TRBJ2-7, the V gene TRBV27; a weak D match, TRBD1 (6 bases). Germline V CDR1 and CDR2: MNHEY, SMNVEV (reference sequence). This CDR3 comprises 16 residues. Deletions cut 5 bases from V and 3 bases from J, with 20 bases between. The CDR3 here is CASSPSTGTHYYEQYF. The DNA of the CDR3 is TGTGCCAGCAGTCCTTCGACCGGGACACATTACTACGAGCAGTACTTC.

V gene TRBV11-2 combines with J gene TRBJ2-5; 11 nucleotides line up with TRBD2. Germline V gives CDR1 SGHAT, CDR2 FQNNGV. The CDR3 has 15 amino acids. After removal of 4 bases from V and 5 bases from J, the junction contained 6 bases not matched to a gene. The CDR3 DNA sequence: TGTGCCAGCAGCTCCCGACTAGCGGGGCAGGAGACCCAGTACTTC. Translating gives CASSSRLAGQETQYF.

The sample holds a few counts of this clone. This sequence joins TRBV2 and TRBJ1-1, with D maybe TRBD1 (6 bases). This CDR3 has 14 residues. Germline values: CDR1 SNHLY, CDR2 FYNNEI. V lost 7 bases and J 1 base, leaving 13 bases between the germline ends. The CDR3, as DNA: TGTGCCAGCATAAGACAGGCATGGAACACTGAAGCTTTCTTT. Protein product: CASIRQAWNTEAFF.

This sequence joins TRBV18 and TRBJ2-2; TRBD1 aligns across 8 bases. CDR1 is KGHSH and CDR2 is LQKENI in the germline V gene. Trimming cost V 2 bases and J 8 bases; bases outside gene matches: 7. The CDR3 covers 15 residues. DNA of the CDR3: TGTGCCAGCTCACCAGGTGTGACAGGGGCTGGGGAGCTGTTTTTT. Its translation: CASSPGVTGAGELFF.

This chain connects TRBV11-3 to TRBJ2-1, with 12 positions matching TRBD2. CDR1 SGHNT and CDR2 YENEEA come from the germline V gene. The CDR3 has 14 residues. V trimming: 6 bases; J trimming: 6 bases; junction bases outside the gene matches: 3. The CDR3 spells CASSTSGRLNEQFF. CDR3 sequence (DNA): TGTGCCAGCAGTACTAGCGGGAGGCTCAATGAGCAGTTCTTC.

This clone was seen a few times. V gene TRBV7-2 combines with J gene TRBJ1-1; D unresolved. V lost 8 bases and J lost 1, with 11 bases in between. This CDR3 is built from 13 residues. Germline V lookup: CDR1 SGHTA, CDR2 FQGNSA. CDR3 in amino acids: CASHPTRNTEAFF. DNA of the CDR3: TGTGCCAGCCACCCTACGCGGAACACTGAAGCTTTCTTT.

The CDR3, as DNA: TGTGCCAGCAGCGCCTTAGGGGGTCGCAATGAGCAGTTCTTC. It yields the protein CASSALGGRNEQFF. The chain recombines TRBV9 with TRBJ2-1, with a tentative D call TRBD1 (6 bases). V lost 3 bases, J lost 6 bases, and 13 bases lay in between. CDR1 is SGDLS, CDR2 YYNGEE, per germline. The CDR3 runs 14 residues. Combining the CDR3 with reference TRBV9 and TRBJ2-1 gives the whole variable domain DSGVTQTPKHLITATGQRVTLRCSPRSGDLSVYWYQQSLDQGLQFLIQYYNGEERAKGNILERFSAQQFPDLHSELNLSSLELGDSALYFCASSALGGRNEQFFGPGTRLTVL.

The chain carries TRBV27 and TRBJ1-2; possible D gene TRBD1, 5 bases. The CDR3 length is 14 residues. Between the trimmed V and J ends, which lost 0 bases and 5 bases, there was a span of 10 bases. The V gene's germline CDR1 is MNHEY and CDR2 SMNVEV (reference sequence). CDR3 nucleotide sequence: TGTGCCAGCAGTTTATCAAGTGGGGGGTATGGCTACACCTTC. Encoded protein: CASSLSSGGYGYTF.

The CDR3 bases are TGTGCCAGCAGTCATAACAGACGGTTGAACACTGAAGCTTTCTTT. Translation: CASSHNRRLNTEAFF. The rearrangement joins TRBV6-5 to TRBJ1-1; the D is unclear. CDR1 and CDR2 from the germline V gene are MNHEY and SVGAGI. The V end was cut by 5 bases, the J end by 0 bases, with 13 bases between. The CDR3 loop spans 15 amino acids.

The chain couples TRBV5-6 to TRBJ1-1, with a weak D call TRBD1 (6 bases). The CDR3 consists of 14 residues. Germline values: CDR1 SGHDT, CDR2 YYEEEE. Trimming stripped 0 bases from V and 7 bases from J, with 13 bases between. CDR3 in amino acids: CASSLAPTGYEAFF. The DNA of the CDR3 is TGTGCCAGCAGCTTGGCCCCCACAGGGTATGAAGCTTTCTTT.

The CDR3 loop reads CASSPRGVPTEAFF. As DNA, the CDR3 is TGTGCCAGCAGCCCCCGAGGTGTCCCCACTGAAGCTTTCTTT. The rearrangement joins TRBV7-2 to TRBJ1-1; D is undetermined. This CDR3 has 14 amino acids. Germline CDR1 is SGHTA and CDR2 is FQGNSA. V lost 5 bases, J lost 4 bases, and 14 bases lay in between.